The present T cell receptor (beta chain) was sequenced within a study of blood T cell repertoires in COVID-19. The CDR3 runs to 14 residues. V shed 4 bases and J 8 bases; nucleotides not matched to a gene: 6. From germline, CDR1 is MGHDK and CDR2 SYGVNS. Data came from immunoSEQ multiplex PCR; TCRdb stores just in-frame clones and leaves some out. The sample shows fewer than 130,000 clones, about 75% of them seen only once. Sample: peripheral blood. The receptor was isolated from an elderly man with acute or convalescent COVID-19. The V gene is TRBV25-1, the J gene TRBJ1-2, with TRBD1 identical over 11 bases. CDR3 sequence reads: CASSADRGLGGYTF. The CDR3 DNA sequence: TGTGCCAGCAGTGCGGACAGGGGGCTAGGGGGCTACACCTTC.